This T cell receptor (beta chain) was observed in a study of siplizumab effects on memory and regulatory T cells. Study-wide results and limits: Alloreactive clones mapping to unstimulated subsets formed only a minor fraction.

Method: immunoSEQ multiplex PCR; TCRdb's copy keeps in-frame clones and lacks some. This table has about 100,000 clones, about 94% appearing once. This CDR3 is 15 amino acids long. The germline V gene has CDR1 SGHTA and CDR2 FQGNSA. J was trimmed by 7 bases and V by 2 bases; bases with no gene match: 8. Concerning this clone itself: The antigen is undetermined.

Sequenced sample: non-Treg CD4+ T cells sorted from blood. The gene calls are TRBV7-2 and TRBJ2-1, with 7 positions matching TRBD2. The origin of this receptor is a human donor in good health. This chain's CDR3 is CASSLSGIWGNEQFF. CDR3 nucleotide sequence: TGTGCCAGCAGCTTAAGCGGGATATGGGGGAATGAGCAGTTCTTC.